The 16 T cell receptor beta chains below all came from one sample that was sequenced in a study of T cells in Graves' hyperthyroidism and ophthalmopathy. Amplification of TCR beta CDR3 regions used RNA as the template. The TCR CDR3 first-round RT-PCR relied on the HTBI primer set. Via MiXCR, TCRdb re-called the multiplex PCR reads, giving one row per CDR3 protein. The sample records over 700,000 distinct CDR3 sequences, roughly a third being singletons. Sequencing used blood. These receptors were taken from a woman in her forties with Graves' hyperthyroidism.

This clonotype was seen repeatedly, ten times or more. The chain uses TRBV7-9 and TRBJ1-1; D gene unclear. The CDR3 extends over 13 amino acids. V dropped 5 bases and J dropped 10 bases, with 17 bases sitting between them. Germline V gives CDR1 SEHNR, CDR2 FQNEAQ (reference sequence). DNA for the CDR3: TGTGCCAGCAGCGCCGGGCCCGGGAGGCGAGCTTTCTTT. Translation: CASSAGPGRRAFF.

This clonotype was seen a handful of times. The chain recombines TRBV4-3 with TRBJ2-7, with TRBD2 matching over 7 bases. J was trimmed by 4 bases and V by 1 base; bases with no gene match: 4. From germline, CDR1 is LGHNA and CDR2 YSLEER. This CDR3 has 14 residues. CDR3 sequence (DNA): TGCGCCAGCAGCCAAGGGGAGGGTGCGTACGAGCAGTACTTC. Translated: CASSQGEGAYEQYF.

The genes are TRBV9 and TRBJ1-2; a possible D gene is TRBD1 (5 bases). CDR3 length: 14 residues. The ends were cut back, 2 bases at V and 8 bases at J, with 16 bases in the middle. CDR1 and CDR2 (germline): SGDLS, YYNGEE. CDR3 in amino acids: CASSVSGTFRGYTF. The DNA for the CDR3 is TGTGCCAGCAGCGTCTCAGGGACCTTCAGGGGCTACACCTTC.

In this sample, this clonotype turned up many times. V usage is TRBV20-1 and J usage is TRBJ1-5; D gene ambiguous. The CDR3 runs 10 residues. The germline CDR1 and CDR2 sequences are DFQATT and SNEGSKA (reference sequence). V lost 5 bases to trimming and J lost 4 bases, with 3 bases between them. The CDR3 spells CSADNQPQHF. CDR3 coding DNA: TGCAGTGCTGATAATCAGCCCCAGCATTTT.

This clonotype was detected a few times. The chain combines TRBV9 with TRBJ2-2; unclear D gene. The CDR3 is 15 amino acids. Germline CDR1 and CDR2: SGDLS and YYNGEE. Trimming shortened V by 1 base and J by 4 bases, and 11 bases separated the two germline ends. CDR3 sequence (DNA): TGTGCCAGCAGCGTATTCGTATCGGGCACCGGGGAGCTGTTTTTT. Amino acids: CASSVFVSGTGELFF.

This clonotype was seen a handful of times. At one of its ends the junction is not consistent with the germline gene, which may arise from a read error. The chain employs TRBV7-7 and TRBJ2-5, with 8 bases aligning to TRBD1. Germline-derived CDR1 and CDR2 are SSHAT and FNYEAQ (reference sequence). CDR3 length: 14 residues. The CDR3 DNA follows: TGTGCTAGCAAGCCCGACGGACAGGGAGGGACCCAGTACTTC. Residues: CASKPDGQGGTQYF.

This clonotype occurred many times. V usage is TRBV6-1 and J usage is TRBJ1-6, with D perhaps matching TRBD1 (6 bases). Germline loops: CDR1 MNHNS, CDR2 SASEGT. V lost 1 base to trimming and J lost 7 bases, with 11 bases between them. This CDR3 contains 15 residues. The CDR3 sequence: CASSEVVGHNSPLHF. The DNA of the CDR3 is TGTGCCAGCAGTGAAGTCGTGGGACACAATTCACCCCTCCACTTT.

This clonotype was seen many times. The chain joins TRBV20-1 to TRBJ2-5; a weak D match, TRBD2 (6 bases). CDR1 and CDR2 from the germline V gene are DFQATT and SNEGSKA (reference sequence). Trimming removed 5 bases at V and 3 bases at J, with 13 bases between. The CDR3 length is 13 residues. CDR3 nucleotides: TGCAGTGCTCGACTCGGGAGAGAAGAGACCCAGTACTTC. It is translated as CSARLGREETQYF.

This chain joins TRBV9 and TRBJ1-1; 12 bases fit TRBD1. CDR1 and CDR2 from the germline V gene are SGDLS and YYNGEE. The ends lost 0 bases at V and 5 bases at J; junction bases unmatched: 11. The CDR3 covers 18 residues. The CDR3 nucleotides read TGTGCCAGCAGCGTAGCTCCGGGACAGGGGGCCCTGGGGACTGAAGCTTTCTTT. Amino acids: CASSVAPGQGALGTEAFF.

The chain combines TRBV27 with TRBJ1-2; D uncertain. The CDR3 spans 14 residues. V was clipped by 3 bases and J by 6 bases, with 14 bases between them. Germline CDR1 is MNHEY and CDR2 is SMNVEV (reference sequence). CDR3 region: CASSFLGRGDGYTF. The CDR3, as DNA: TGTGCCAGCAGTTTCCTCGGCAGAGGCGATGGCTACACCTTC.

This clonotype was counted many times. The V and J genes are TRBV5-1 and TRBJ2-5; tentative D call: TRBD2 (5 bases). CDR3 size: 15 residues. Germline V gene lookup returns CDR1 SGHRS and CDR2 YFSETQ. Trimming took 4 bases from V and 5 from J, leaving 18 bases between them. CDR3 bases: TGCGCCAGCAGCCTAAACACCAGGAGGTTGGAGACCCAGTACTTC. Translation: CASSLNTRRLETQYF.

This clonotype was seen ten or more times. This chain links TRBV7-9 with TRBJ2-7; no clear D gene. Germline CDR1 SEHNR, CDR2 FQNEAQ (reference sequence). V was clipped by 5 bases and J by 7 bases, with 21 bases between them. CDR3 size: 15 residues. For the CDR3, the DNA is TGTGCCAGCAGCCCTCCCCAGCGTCCTACGGATGAGCAGTACTTC. Protein sequence: CASSPPQRPTDEQYF.

V and J are TRBV6-5 and TRBJ1-6, with D hard to call. The CDR3 contains 16 residues. In germline, CDR1 is MNHEY, CDR2 SVGAGI. Trimming left V 2 bases short and J 10 bases short, with 18 bases between. The CDR3 here is CASSYRTTGIGSPLHF. CDR3 nucleotide sequence: TGTGCCAGCAGTTACCGAACCACGGGCATAGGGTCACCCCTCCACTTT.

This clonotype was counted ten times or more. The chain carries TRBV7-9 and TRBJ1-4; no clear D gene. V was pared by 2 bases and J by 8 bases, with 18 bases between. The CDR3 totals 16 residues. Looked up from germline, CDR1 is SEHNR and CDR2 is FQNEAQ (reference sequence). Written as DNA, the CDR3 is TGTGCCAGCAGCTTATTGGTCGCGGGCAGCAAGGAAAAACTGTTTTTT. Residues: CASSLLVAGSKEKLFF.

About this clonotype itself: This sequence is one base from a far larger clone and is likely a read error. This rearrangement joins TRBV7-2 to TRBJ2-7, with 9 bases aligning to TRBD1. The CDR3 totals 15 residues. V was clipped by 3 bases and J by 4 bases; unmatched bases: 7. Germline V gene lookup returns CDR1 SGHTA and CDR2 FQGNSA. The CDR3 DNA follows: TGTGCCAGCAGCTTGGGGACAGGGACTACTTACGAGCAGTACTTC. This gives the protein CASSLGTGTTYEQYF.

This clonotype appeared a few times. This chain links TRBV7-9 with TRBJ2-5; 12 bases map to TRBD2. The germline V gene has CDR1 SEHNR and CDR2 FQNEAQ (reference sequence). V gave up 2 bases and J gave up 9 bases; unmatched junction bases: 7. This CDR3 contains 15 residues. CDR3 amino acids: CASSLSSGTSGPQYF. The CDR3, as DNA: TGTGCCAGCAGCTTATCTTCCGGGACTAGCGGGCCCCAGTACTTC.